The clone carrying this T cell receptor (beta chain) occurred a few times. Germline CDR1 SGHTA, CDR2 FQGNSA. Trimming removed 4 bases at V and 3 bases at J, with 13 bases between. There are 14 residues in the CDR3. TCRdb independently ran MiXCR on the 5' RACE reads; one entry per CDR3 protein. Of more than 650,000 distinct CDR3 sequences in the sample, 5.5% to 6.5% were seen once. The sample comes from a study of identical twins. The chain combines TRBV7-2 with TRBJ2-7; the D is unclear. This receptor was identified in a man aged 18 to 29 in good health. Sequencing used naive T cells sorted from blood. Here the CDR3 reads CASSSVGADYEQYF. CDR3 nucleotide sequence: TGTGCCAGCAGCTCCGTAGGTGCGGACTACGAGCAGTACTTC.